These 6 T cell receptor beta chains originate from one sample sequenced in a study of shared clonotypes between healthy human individuals. It was CD45RO-negative cells, positively selected for CCR7, that made up naive CD8 cells, with terminally differentiated effector memory CD45RA+ cells excluded. Data came from immunoSEQ multiplex PCR; TCRdb stores just in-frame clones and leaves some out. The table lists roughly 850,000 clones, around 96% of them singletons. Sequencing was done on a sample of naive CD8+ T cells sorted from blood. All receptors come from a young man in good health.

The chain links TRBV9 to TRBJ1-3, with D perhaps matching TRBD1 (5 bases). CDR3 length: 16 residues. Per germline, CDR1 SGDLS and CDR2 YYNGEE. V lost 0 bases to trimming and J lost 1 base, with 11 bases between them. CDR3 DNA: TGTGCCAGCAGCGTAGATAGGACATCTTCTGGAAACACCATATATTTT. It is translated as CASSVDRTSSGNTIYF.

CDR3 region: CASRQSTYNEQFF. CDR3 nucleotide sequence: TGTGCCAGTAGGCAGAGTACCTACAATGAGCAGTTCTTC. The chain joins TRBV19 to TRBJ2-1, with D hard to call. The germline V and J ends were trimmed by 6 bases and 2 bases, with 8 bases remaining between them. Germline CDR1 and CDR2: LNHDA and SQIVND (reference sequence). This CDR3 region has 13 residues.

The genes are TRBV27 and TRBJ2-7; 9 positions match TRBD1. Germline values: CDR1 MNHEY, CDR2 SMNVEV (reference sequence). V shed 6 bases and J 2 bases; nucleotides not matched to a gene: 8. The CDR3 spans 15 residues. The DNA of the CDR3 is TGTGCCAGCAGAGTAACAGGGGGCGCTCCCTACGAGCAGTACTTC. It encodes CASRVTGGAPYEQYF.

The rearrangement links TRBV27 to TRBJ2-1; maybe TRBD1 (5 bases). Per the germline V gene, CDR1 is MNHEY and CDR2 is SMNVEV (reference sequence). There are 16 residues in the CDR3. Trimming took 4 bases from V and 9 from J, leaving 22 bases between them. DNA of the CDR3: TGTGCCAGCAGTTCCCCCTGGACAAGAGGAGACGTTGAGCAGTTCTTC. This encodes CASSSPWTRGDVEQFF.

This clone was counted once. This chain links TRBV5-1 with TRBJ2-7; D tentatively reads TRBD1 or TRBD2 (5 bases each). The CDR3 extends over 13 amino acids. Germline CDR1 SGHRS, CDR2 YFSETQ. Trimming pared 8 bases from V and 3 bases from J, leaving 15 bases between. The CDR3 nucleotides are TGCGCCAGTCGCTATGGGGCGGGCTACGAGCAGTACTTC. It translates to CASRYGAGYEQYF.

This chain connects TRBV4-1 to TRBJ2-7; 11 bases are a match to TRBD2. Trimming took 1 base from V and 1 from J; bases not matched to a gene: 9. The CDR3 length is 18 residues. Germline V gene data show CDR1 as MGHRA and CDR2 as YSYEKL. Here the CDR3 reads CASSQGLGGTSGSYEQYF. The CDR3 bases are TGCGCCAGCAGCCAAGGGTTGGGCGGGACTAGCGGTTCCTACGAGCAGTACTTC.